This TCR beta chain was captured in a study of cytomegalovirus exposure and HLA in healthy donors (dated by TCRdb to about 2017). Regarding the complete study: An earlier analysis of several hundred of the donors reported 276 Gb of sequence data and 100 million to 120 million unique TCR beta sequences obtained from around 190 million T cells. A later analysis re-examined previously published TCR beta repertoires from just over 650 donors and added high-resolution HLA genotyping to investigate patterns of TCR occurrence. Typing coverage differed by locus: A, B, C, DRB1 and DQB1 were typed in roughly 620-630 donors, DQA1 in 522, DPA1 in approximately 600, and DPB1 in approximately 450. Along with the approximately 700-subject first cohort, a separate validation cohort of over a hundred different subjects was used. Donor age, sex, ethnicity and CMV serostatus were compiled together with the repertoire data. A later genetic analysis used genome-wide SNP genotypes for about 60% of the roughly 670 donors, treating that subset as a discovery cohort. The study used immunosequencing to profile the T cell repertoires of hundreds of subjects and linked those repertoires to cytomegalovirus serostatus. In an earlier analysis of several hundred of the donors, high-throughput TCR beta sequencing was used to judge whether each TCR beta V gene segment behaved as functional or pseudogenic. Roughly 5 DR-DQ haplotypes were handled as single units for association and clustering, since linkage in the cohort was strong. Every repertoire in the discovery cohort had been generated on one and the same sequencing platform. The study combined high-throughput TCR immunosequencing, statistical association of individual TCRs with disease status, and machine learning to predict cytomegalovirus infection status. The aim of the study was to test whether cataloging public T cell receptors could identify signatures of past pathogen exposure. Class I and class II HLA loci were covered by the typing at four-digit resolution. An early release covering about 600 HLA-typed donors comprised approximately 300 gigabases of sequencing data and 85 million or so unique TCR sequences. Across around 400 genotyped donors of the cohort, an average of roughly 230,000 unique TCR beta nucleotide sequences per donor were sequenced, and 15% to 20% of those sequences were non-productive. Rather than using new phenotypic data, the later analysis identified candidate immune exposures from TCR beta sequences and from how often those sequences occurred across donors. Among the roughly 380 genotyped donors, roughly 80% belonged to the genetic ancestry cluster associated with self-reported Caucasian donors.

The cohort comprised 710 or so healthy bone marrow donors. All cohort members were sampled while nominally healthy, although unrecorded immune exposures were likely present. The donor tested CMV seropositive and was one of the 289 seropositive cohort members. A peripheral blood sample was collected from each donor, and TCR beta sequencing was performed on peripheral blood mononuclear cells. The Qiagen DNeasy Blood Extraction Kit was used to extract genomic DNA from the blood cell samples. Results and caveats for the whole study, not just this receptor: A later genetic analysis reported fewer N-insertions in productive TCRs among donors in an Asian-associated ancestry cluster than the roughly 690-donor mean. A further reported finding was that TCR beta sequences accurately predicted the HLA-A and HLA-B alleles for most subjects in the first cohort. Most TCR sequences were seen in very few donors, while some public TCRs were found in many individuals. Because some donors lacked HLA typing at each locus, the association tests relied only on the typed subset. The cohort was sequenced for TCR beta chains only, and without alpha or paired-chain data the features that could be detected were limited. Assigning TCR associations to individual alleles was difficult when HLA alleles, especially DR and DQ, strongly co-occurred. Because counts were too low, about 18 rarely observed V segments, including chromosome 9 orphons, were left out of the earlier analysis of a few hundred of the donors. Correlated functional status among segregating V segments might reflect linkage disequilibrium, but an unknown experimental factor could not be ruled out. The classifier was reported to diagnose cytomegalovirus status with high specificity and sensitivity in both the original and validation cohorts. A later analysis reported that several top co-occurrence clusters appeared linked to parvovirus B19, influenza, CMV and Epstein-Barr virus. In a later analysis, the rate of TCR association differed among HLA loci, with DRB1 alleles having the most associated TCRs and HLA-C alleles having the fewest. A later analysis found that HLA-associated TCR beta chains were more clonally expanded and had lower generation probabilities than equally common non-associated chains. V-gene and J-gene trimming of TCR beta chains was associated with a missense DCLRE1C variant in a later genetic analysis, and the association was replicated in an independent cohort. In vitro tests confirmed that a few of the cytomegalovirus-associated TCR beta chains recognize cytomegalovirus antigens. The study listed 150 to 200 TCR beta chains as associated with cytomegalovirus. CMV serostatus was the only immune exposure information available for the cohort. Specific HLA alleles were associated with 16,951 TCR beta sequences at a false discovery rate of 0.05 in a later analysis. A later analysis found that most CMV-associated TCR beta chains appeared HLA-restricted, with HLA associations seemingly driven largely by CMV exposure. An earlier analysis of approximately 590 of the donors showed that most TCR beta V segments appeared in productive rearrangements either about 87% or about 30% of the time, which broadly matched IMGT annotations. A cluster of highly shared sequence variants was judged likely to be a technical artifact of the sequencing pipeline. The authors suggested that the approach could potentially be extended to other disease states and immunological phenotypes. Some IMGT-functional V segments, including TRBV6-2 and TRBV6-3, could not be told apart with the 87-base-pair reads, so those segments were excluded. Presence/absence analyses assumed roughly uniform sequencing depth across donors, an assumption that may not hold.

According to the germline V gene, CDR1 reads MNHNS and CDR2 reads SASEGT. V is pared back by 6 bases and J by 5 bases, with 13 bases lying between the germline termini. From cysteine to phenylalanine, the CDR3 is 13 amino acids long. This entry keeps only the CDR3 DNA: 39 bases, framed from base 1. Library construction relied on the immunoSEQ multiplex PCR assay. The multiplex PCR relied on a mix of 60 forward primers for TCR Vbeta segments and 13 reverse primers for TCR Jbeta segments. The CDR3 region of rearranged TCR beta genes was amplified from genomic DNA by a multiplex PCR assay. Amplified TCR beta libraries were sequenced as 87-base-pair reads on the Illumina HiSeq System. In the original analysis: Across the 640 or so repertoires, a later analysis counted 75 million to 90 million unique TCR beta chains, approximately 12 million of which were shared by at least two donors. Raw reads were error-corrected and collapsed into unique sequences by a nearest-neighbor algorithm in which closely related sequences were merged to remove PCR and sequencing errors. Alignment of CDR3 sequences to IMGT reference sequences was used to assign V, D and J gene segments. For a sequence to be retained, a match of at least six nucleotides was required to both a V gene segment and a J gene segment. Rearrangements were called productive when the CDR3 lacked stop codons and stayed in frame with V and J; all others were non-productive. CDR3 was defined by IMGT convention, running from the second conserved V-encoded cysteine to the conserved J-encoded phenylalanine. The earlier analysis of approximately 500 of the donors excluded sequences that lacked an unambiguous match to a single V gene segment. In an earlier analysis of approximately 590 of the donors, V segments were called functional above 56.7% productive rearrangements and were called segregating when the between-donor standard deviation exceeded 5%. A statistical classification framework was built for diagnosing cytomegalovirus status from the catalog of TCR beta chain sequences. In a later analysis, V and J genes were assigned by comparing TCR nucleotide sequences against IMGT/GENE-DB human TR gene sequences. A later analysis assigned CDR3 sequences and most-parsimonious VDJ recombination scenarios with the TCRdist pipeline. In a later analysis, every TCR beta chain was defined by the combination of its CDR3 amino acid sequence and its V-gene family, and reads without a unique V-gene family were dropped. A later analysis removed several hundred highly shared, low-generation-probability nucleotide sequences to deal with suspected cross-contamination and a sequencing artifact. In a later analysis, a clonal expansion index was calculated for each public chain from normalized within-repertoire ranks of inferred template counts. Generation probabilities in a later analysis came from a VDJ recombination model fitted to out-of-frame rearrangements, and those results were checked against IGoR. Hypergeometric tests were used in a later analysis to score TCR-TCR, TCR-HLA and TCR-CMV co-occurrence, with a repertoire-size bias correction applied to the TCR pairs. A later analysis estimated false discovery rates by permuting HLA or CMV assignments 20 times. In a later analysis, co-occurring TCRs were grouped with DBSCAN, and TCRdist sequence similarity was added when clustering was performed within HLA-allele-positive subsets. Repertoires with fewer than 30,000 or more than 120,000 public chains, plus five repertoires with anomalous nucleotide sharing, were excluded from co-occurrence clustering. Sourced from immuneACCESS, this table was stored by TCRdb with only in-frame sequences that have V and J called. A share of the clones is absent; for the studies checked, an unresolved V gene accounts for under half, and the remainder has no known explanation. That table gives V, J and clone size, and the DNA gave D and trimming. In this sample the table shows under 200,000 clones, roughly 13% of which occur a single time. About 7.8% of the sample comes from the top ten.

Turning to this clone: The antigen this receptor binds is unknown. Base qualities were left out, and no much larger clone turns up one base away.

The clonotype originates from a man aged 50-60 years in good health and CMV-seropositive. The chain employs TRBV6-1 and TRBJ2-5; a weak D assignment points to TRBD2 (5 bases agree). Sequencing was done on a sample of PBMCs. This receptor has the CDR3 CASRPGPGETQYF. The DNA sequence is TGTGCCAGCAGGCCCGGGCCGGGGGAGACCCAGTACTTC.